This is a list of T cell receptor beta chains from one sample in a study of monozygotic twins with inflammatory bowel disease. TCRdb reanalyzed the 5' RACE reads and collapses them to one entry per CDR3 protein, without DNA. The sample holds some 210,000 distinct CDR3 sequences. Sequencing was carried out using blood. The receptors originated from a human donor with ulcerative colitis or Crohn's disease, or a healthy co-twin of an affected twin (not recorded which). CDR3s include the opening cysteine and the closing phenylalanine or tryptophan. The order of the fields is V gene, CDR3 length, J gene, CDR3 protein.

V gene: TRBV21-1; CDR3 length: 18; J gene: TRBJ2-2; CDR3 protein: CASSRREEIAGETGELFF
V gene: TRBV7-2; CDR3 length: 14; J gene: TRBJ1-2; CDR3 protein: CASSQKTGTRGYTF
V gene: TRBV7-2; CDR3 length: 12; J gene: TRBJ2-3; CDR3 protein: CASSLGENTQYF
V gene: TRBV7-2; CDR3 length: 14; J gene: TRBJ2-6; CDR3 protein: CASRASPGANVLTF
V gene: TRBV7-9; CDR3 length: 15; J gene: TRBJ2-3; CDR3 protein: CASSSAGGRADTQYF
V gene: TRBV6-2/TRBV6-3; CDR3 length: 15; J gene: TRBJ2-7; CDR3 protein: CASSRTGTGSYEQYF
V gene: TRBV7-8; CDR3 length: 18; J gene: TRBJ2-1; CDR3 protein: CASSVLARGMSSYNEQFF
V gene: TRBV12-3/TRBV12-4; CDR3 length: 14; J gene: TRBJ2-7; CDR3 protein: CASSLGDRFYEQYF
V gene: TRBV18; CDR3 length: 12; J gene: TRBJ1-1; CDR3 protein: CASSPLAQTPFF
V gene: TRBV10-3; CDR3 length: 13; J gene: TRBJ2-7; CDR3 protein: CAISSGGPYEQYF
V gene: TRBV9; CDR3 length: 13; J gene: TRBJ2-1; CDR3 protein: CASSVGFPTLQFF
V gene: TRBV5-6; CDR3 length: 15; J gene: TRBJ2-3; CDR3 protein: CASSFAGVRTDTQYF
V gene: TRBV7-9; CDR3 length: 16; J gene: TRBJ1-2; CDR3 protein: CASSPLPSTGLNGYTF
V gene: TRBV7-9; CDR3 length: 12; J gene: TRBJ1-5; CDR3 protein: CASSFGGRDQHF
V gene: TRBV12-3/TRBV12-4; CDR3 length: 14; J gene: TRBJ2-7; CDR3 protein: CASSRRDGYYEQYF
V gene: TRBV18; CDR3 length: 13; J gene: TRBJ1-2; CDR3 protein: CASSPGAGSGYTF
V gene: TRBV12-3/TRBV12-4; CDR3 length: 14; J gene: TRBJ1-5; CDR3 protein: CAIGTGNSNQPQHF
V gene: TRBV4-1; CDR3 length: 15; J gene: TRBJ1-6; CDR3 protein: CASSQEAGGGSPLHF
V gene: TRBV18; CDR3 length: 17; J gene: TRBJ1-2; CDR3 protein: CASSPLLGQISNYGYTF
V gene: TRBV4-1; CDR3 length: 13; J gene: TRBJ1-6; CDR3 protein: CASSQDWNSPLHF
V gene: TRBV14; CDR3 length: 11; J gene: TRBJ1-2; CDR3 protein: CASSQNSGYTF
V gene: TRBV7-2; CDR3 length: 15; J gene: TRBJ2-7; CDR3 protein: CASSLGRDRVYEQYF
V gene: TRBV15; CDR3 length: 15; J gene: TRBJ2-7; CDR3 protein: CATSGGRGGGREQYF
V gene: TRBV18; CDR3 length: 13; J gene: TRBJ2-7; CDR3 protein: CASSVGVSYEQYF
V gene: TRBV11-2; CDR3 length: 14; J gene: TRBJ1-2; CDR3 protein: CASSQTRGYDGYTF
V gene: TRBV27; CDR3 length: 12; J gene: TRBJ2-3; CDR3 protein: CASSSGQRIEYF
V gene: TRBV5-1; CDR3 length: 16; J gene: TRBJ2-3; CDR3 protein: CASSFTGGALTDTQYF
V gene: TRBV18; CDR3 length: 15; J gene: TRBJ1-5; CDR3 protein: CASSPSTVSNQPQHF
V gene: TRBV4-1; CDR3 length: 15; J gene: TRBJ2-7; CDR3 protein: CASSQFGGFSYEQYF
V gene: TRBV5-8; CDR3 length: 15; J gene: TRBJ1-2; CDR3 protein: CASSLAGKRSYGYTF
V gene: TRBV7-9; CDR3 length: 15; J gene: TRBJ2-1; CDR3 protein: CASSRTGGRYNEQFF
V gene: TRBV20-1; CDR3 length: 13; J gene: TRBJ1-3; CDR3 protein: CSARDPMLNTIYF
V gene: TRBV20-1; CDR3 length: 12; J gene: TRBJ1-5; CDR3 protein: CSARLANQPQHF
V gene: TRBV29-1; CDR3 length: 13; J gene: TRBJ1-1; CDR3 protein: CSVQTGLNTEAFF
V gene: TRBV10-1; CDR3 length: 15; J gene: TRBJ2-5; CDR3 protein: CASSEPGQGKETQYF
V gene: TRBV12-3/TRBV12-4; CDR3 length: 17; J gene: TRBJ1-5; CDR3 protein: CASSPGGGTYSNQPQHF
V gene: TRBV18; CDR3 length: 15; J gene: TRBJ1-5; CDR3 protein: CASSPQEVRSQPQHF
V gene: TRBV9; CDR3 length: 17; J gene: TRBJ1-2; CDR3 protein: CASSVGVETHTNYGYTF
V gene: TRBV6-1; CDR3 length: 15; J gene: TRBJ2-1; CDR3 protein: CASSEVLAEDNEQFF
V gene: TRBV5-1; CDR3 length: 13; J gene: TRBJ1-1; CDR3 protein: CAARRGGDTEAFF
V gene: TRBV19; CDR3 length: 16; J gene: TRBJ1-3; CDR3 protein: CASSVPRSWGRNTIYF
V gene: TRBV20-1; CDR3 length: 15; J gene: TRBJ1-1; CDR3 protein: CSANPIDRENTEAFF
V gene: TRBV4-2; CDR3 length: 14; J gene: TRBJ1-2; CDR3 protein: CASSPPTGNYGYTF
V gene: TRBV24-1; CDR3 length: 17; J gene: TRBJ1-5; CDR3 protein: CASNRDRGYDSNQPQHF
V gene: TRBV4-1; CDR3 length: 14; J gene: TRBJ1-2; CDR3 protein: CASSPRGGLYGYTF
V gene: TRBV9; CDR3 length: 15; J gene: TRBJ2-1; CDR3 protein: CASSVDGDPYNEQFF